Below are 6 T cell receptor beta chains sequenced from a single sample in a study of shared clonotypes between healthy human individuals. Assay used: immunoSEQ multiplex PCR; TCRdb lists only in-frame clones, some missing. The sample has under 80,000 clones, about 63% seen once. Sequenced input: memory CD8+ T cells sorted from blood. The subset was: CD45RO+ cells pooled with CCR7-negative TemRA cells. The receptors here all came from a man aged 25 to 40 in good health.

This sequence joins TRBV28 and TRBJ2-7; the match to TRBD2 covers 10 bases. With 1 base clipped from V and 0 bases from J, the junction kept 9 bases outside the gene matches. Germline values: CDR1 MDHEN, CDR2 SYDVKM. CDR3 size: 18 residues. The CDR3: CASSLSLLAGAFSYEQYF. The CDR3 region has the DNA TGTGCCAGCAGTTTATCCTTGCTAGCGGGAGCTTTCTCCTACGAGCAGTACTTC.

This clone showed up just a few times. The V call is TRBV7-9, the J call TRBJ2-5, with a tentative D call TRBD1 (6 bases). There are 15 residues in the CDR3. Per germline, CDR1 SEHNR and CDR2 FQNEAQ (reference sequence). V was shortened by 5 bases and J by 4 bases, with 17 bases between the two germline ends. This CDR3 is CASSDYRVDRETQYF. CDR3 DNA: TGTGCCAGCAGCGACTACAGGGTGGACCGAGAGACCCAGTACTTC.

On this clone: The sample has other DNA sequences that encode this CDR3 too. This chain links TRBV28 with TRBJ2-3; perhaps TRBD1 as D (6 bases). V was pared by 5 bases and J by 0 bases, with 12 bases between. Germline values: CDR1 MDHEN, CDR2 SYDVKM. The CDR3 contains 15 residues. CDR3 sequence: CASSLTGSSTDTQYF. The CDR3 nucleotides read TGTGCCAGCAGTCTCACAGGGTCTAGCACAGATACGCAGTATTTT.

The CDR3 region has the DNA TGTGCCACGCTCCGGGACAGCCTCACAGATACGCAGTATTTT. Translating it yields CATLRDSLTDTQYF. This sequence joins TRBV10-3 and TRBJ2-3; 7 bases line up with TRBD1. The CDR3 has 14 residues. The germline V gene encodes CDR1 ENHRY and CDR2 SYGVKD. With 10 bases clipped from V and 2 bases from J, the junction kept 9 bases outside the gene matches.

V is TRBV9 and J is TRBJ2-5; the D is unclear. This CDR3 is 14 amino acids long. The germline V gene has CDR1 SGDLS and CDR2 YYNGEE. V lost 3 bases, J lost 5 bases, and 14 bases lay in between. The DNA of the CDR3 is TGTGCCAGCAGCGCCTTTGTGGGTGTGGAGACCCAGTACTTC. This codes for CASSAFVGVETQYF.

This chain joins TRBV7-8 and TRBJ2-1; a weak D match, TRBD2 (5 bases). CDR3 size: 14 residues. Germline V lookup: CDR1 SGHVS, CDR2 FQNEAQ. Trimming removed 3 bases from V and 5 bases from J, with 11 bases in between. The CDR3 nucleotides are TGTGCCAGCAGCTTTGGAGGAAAGAACAATGAGCAGTTCTTC. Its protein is CASSFGGKNNEQFF.